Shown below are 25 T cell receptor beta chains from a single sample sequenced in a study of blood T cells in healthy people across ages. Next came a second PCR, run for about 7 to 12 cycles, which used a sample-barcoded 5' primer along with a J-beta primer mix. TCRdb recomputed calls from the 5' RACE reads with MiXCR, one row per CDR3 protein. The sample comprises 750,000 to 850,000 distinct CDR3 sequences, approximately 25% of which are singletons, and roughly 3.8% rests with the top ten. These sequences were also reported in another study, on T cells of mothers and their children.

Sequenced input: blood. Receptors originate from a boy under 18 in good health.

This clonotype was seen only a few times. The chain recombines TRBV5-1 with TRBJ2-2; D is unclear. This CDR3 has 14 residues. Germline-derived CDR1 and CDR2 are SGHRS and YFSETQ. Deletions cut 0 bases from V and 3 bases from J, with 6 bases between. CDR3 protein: CASSLDSYTGELFF. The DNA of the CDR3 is TGCGCCAGCAGCTTGGACAGTTACACCGGGGAGCTGTTTTTT.

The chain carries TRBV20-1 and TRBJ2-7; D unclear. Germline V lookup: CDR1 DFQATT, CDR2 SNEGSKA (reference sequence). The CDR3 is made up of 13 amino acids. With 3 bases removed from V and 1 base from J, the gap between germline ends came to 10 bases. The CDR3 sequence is CSASQTLSYEQYF. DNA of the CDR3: TGCAGTGCTAGCCAGACCCTATCCTACGAGCAGTACTTC.

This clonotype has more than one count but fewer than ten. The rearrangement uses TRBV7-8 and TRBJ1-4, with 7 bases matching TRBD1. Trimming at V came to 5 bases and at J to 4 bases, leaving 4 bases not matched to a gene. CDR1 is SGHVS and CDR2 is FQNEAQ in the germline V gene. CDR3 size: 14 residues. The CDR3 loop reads CASSPGQNNEKLFF. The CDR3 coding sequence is TGTGCCAGCAGCCCGGGACAGAATAATGAAAAACTGTTTTTT. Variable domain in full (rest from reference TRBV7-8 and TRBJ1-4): GAGVSQSPRYKVAKRGQDVALRCDPISGHVSLFWYQQALGQGPEFLTYFQNEAQLDKSGLPSDRFFAERPEGSVSTLKIQRTQQEDSAVYLCASSPGQNNEKLFFGSGTQLSVL.

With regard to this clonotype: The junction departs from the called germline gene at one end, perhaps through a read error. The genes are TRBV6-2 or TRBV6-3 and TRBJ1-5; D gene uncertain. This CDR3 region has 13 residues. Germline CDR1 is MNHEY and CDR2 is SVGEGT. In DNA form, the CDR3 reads TGTGCCACCAGTCGGGAGGTCAGACAGCCCCAGCATTTT. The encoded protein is CATSREVRQPQHF.

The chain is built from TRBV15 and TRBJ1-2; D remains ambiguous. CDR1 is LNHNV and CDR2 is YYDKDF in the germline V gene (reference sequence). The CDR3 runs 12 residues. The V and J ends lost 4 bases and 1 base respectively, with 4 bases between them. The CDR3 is CATSNDNYGYTF. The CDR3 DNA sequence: TGTGCCACCAGCAATGATAACTATGGCTACACCTTC.

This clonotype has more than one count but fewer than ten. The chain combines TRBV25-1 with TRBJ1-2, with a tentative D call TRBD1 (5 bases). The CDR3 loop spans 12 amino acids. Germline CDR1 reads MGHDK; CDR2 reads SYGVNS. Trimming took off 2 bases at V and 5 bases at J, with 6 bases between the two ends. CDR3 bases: TGTGCCAGCAGTGAAGACAGATATGGCTACACCTTC. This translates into CASSEDRYGYTF.

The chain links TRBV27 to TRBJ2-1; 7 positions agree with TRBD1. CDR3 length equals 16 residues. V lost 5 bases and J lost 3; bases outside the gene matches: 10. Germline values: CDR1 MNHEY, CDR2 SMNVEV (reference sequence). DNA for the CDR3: TGTGCCAGCAGTCCAACCGGGACAGAAATCTACAATGAGCAGTTCTTC. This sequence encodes CASSPTGTEIYNEQFF.

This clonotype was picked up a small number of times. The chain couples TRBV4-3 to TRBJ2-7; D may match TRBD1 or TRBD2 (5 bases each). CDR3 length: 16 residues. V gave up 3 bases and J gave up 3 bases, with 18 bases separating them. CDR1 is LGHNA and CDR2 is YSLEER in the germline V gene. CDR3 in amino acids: CASSQDTGLGRYEQYF. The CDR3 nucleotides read TGCGCCAGCAGCCAGGACACCGGACTGGGACGCTACGAGCAGTACTTC.

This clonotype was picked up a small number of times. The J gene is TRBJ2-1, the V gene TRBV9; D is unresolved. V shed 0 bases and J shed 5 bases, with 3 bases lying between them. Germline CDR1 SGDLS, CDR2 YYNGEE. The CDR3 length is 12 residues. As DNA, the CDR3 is TGTGCCAGCAGCGTAGGTAACAATGAGCAGTTCTTC. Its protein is CASSVGNNEQFF.

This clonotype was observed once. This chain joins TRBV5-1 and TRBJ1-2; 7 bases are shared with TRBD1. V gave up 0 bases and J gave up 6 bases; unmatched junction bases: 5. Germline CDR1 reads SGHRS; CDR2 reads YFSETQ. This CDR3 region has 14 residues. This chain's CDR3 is CASSLGDRVHGYTF. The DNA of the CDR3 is TGCGCCAGCAGCTTGGGAGACAGGGTTCATGGCTACACCTTC.

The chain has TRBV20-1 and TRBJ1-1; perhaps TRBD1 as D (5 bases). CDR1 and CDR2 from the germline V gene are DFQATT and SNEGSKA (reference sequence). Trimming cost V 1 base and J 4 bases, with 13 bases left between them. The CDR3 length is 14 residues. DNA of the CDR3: TGCAGTGCTAGAGGGGGACGGATAGTCACTGAAGCTTTCTTT. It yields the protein CSARGGRIVTEAFF.

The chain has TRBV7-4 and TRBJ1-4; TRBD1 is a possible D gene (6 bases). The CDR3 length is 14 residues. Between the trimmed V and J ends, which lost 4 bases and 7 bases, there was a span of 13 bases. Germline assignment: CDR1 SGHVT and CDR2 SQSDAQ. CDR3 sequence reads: CASSSEQGGEKLFF. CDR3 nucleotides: TGTGCCAGCAGCTCAGAACAGGGTGGTGAAAAACTGTTTTTT.

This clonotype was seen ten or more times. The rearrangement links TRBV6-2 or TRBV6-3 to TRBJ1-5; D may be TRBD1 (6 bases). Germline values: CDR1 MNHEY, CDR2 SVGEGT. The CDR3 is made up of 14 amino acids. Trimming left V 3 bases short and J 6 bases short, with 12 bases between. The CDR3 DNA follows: TGTGCCAGCAGTTATGGGGCAGGGGTTCAGCCCCAGCATTTT. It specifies CASSYGAGVQPQHF.

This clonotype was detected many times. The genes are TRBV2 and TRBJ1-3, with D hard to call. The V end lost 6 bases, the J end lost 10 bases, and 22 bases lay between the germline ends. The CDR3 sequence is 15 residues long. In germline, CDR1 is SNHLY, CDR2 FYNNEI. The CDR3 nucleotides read TGTGCCAGCAGCCCGGGCCTCCTCTTGCGAGGGACCATATATTTT. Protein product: CASSPGLLLRGTIYF.

The CDR3: CASKSGSDTGELFF. DNA of the CDR3: TGTGCCAGCAAAAGCGGGAGTGACACCGGGGAGCTGTTTTTT. This chain links TRBV2 with TRBJ2-2, with 8 positions matching TRBD2. J was trimmed by 3 bases and V by 7 bases; bases with no gene match: 4. The CDR3 totals 14 residues. Germline V lookup: CDR1 SNHLY, CDR2 FYNNEI.

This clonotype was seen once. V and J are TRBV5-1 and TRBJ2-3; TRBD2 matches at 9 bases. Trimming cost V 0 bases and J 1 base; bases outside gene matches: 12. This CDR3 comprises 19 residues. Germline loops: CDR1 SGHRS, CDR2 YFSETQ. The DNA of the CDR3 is TGCGCCAGCAGCTTGGGAGCGGGGGGACCATCAAGACGCACAGATACGCAGTATTTT. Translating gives CASSLGAGGPSRRTDTQYF.

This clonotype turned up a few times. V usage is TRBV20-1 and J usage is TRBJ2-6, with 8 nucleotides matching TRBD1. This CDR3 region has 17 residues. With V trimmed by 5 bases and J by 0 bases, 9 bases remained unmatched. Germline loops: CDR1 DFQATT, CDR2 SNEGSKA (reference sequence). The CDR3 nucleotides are TGCAGTGCTTCTCGGACAGGGCGACTCTCTGGGGCCAACGTCCTGACTTTC. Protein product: CSASRTGRLSGANVLTF.

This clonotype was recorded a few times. CDR3 sequence: CASSSTGDTGELFF. The CDR3 region has the DNA TGTGCCAGCAGTTCGACGGGGGACACCGGGGAGCTGTTTTTT. The chain is built from TRBV13 and TRBJ2-2, with D perhaps matching TRBD2 (6 bases). In germline, CDR1 is PRHDT, CDR2 FYEKMQ (reference sequence). The CDR3 length is 14 residues. V lost 6 bases to trimming and J lost 3 bases, with 11 bases between them.

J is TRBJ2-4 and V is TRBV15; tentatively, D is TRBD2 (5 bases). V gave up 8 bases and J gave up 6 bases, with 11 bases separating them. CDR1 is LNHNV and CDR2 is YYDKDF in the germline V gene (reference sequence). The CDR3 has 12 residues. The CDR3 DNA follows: TGTGCCACCTCTGTTGCGGGAAACATTCAGTACTTC. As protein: CATSVAGNIQYF.

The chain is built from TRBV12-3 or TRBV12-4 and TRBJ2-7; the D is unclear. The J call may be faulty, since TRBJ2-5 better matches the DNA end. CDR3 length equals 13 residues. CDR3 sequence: CASNPPDQETQYF. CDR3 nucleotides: TGTGCCAGCAATCCCCCTGACCAAGAGACCCAGTACTTC.

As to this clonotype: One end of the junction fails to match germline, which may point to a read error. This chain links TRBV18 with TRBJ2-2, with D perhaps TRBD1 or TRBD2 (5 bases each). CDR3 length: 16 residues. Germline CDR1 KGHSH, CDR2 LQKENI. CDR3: CASSKDGASNTGELVF. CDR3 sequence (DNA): TGTGCCAGCTCAAAGGACGGGGCCTCGAACACCGGGGAGCTGGTTTTT.

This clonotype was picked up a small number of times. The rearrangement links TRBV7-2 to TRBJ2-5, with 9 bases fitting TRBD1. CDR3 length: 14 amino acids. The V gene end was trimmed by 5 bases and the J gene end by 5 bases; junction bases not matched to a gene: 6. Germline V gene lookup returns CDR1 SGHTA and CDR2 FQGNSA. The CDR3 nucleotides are TGTGCCAGCAGCGATACAGGGGGCTTGGAGACCCAGTACTTC. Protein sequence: CASSDTGGLETQYF. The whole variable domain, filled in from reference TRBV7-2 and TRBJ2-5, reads GAGVSQSPSNKVTEKGKDVELRCDPISGHTALYWYRQSLGQGLEFLIYFQGNSAPDKSGLPSDRFSAERTGGSVSTLTIQRTQQEDSAVYLCASSDTGGLETQYFGPGTRLLVL.

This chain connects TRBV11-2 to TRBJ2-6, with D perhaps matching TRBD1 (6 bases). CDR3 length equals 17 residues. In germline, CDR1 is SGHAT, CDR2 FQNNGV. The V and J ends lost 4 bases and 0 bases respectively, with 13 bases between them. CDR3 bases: TGTGCCAGCAGCTCCGCTCTACAGGGCTCTGGGGCCAACGTCCTGACTTTC. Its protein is CASSSALQGSGANVLTF.

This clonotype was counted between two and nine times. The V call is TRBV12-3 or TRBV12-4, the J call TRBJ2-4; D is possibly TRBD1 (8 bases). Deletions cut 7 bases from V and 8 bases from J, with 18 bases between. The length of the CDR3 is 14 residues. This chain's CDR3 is CASTVDREGDIQYF. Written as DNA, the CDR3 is TGTGCCAGCACCGTGGACAGGGAGGGAGACATTCAGTACTTC.

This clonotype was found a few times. The CDR3 DNA sequence: TGTGCCAGCAGTTTATGGGAGGAGCAAGAGACCCAGTACTTC. Encoded protein: CASSLWEEQETQYF. This chain connects TRBV28 to TRBJ2-5; D is possibly TRBD2 (5 bases). The V and J ends lost 0 bases and 2 bases respectively, with 7 bases between them. CDR3 length: 14 residues. Germline V gene sequence: CDR1 MDHEN, CDR2 SYDVKM.